There are a few counts of the clone carrying this T cell receptor beta chain. Each CDR3 protein is one row after TCRdb ran MiXCR on the RACE reads. The sample contains roughly 62,000 distinct CDR3 sequences, roughly 12% of which appear only once. This entry comes from a study of human T cells and chemical hapten exposure. The germline V gene has CDR1 MNHEY and CDR2 SVGAGI. The CDR3 has 17 residues. The trim removed 0 bases at V and 0 bases at J, leaving 6 bases unmatched. The time point denotes: patch test 3, about 24 weeks after DPC sensitization. Treatment here: therapeutic diphenylcyclopropenone sensitization with weekly scalp DPC.

This receptor was obtained from a man aged 25 to 45 with alopecia areata. Some clones in this sample may be carry-over from other donors' samples. The sequencing used whole blood, collected in connection with sensitization to the hapten diphenylcyclopropenone (DPC). This chain joins TRBV6-5 and TRBJ1-1; 8 bases are shared with TRBD1. The CDR3 DNA is TGTGCCAGCAGTTACTCCAGCCGGGACAGGATGAACACTGAAGCTTTCTTT. Protein product: CASSYSSRDRMNTEAFF.